The 13 T cell receptor beta chains reported below all come from one sample, sequenced in a study of T-cell memory formation after mild COVID-19. TCRdb recomputed calls from the 5' RACE reads with MiXCR, one row per CDR3 protein. The table records roughly 150,000 distinct CDR3 sequences, around 15% of them present only once. Sequencing was done on a sample of PBMCs or a T cell subset sorted from them (not recorded which). All receptors derive from an adult woman who had mild COVID-19 (a few samples of this study predate the infection). Cell type and time point are not known.

This clonotype was observed a handful of times. The chain recombines TRBV7-9 with TRBJ1-2; 11 nucleotides align to TRBD1. This CDR3 has 16 amino acids. Trimming took 5 bases from V and 4 from J; bases not matched to a gene: 9. The germline gives CDR1 SEHNR, CDR2 FQNEAQ (reference sequence). This chain's CDR3 is CASSIDGQGASYGYTF. In DNA, the CDR3 is TGTGCCAGCAGCATAGACGGACAGGGGGCGAGCTATGGCTACACCTTC.

This rearrangement joins TRBV4-3 to TRBJ2-4, with a possible D match to TRBD1 (6 bases). The length of the CDR3 is 18 residues. V lost 4 bases and J lost 3, with 22 bases in between. Germline CDR1 reads LGHNA; CDR2 reads YSLEER. The CDR3, as DNA: TGCGCCAGCAGCCCATCTTCAACCGACAGGACCCTCAAAAACATTCAGTACTTC. Residues: CASSPSSTDRTLKNIQYF.

The V gene is TRBV7-9, the J gene TRBJ2-3; the match to TRBD2 covers 8 bases. CDR1 and CDR2 (germline): SEHNR, FQNEAQ (reference sequence). With 1 base clipped from V and 6 bases from J, the junction kept 18 bases outside the gene matches. This CDR3 is built from 19 residues. The CDR3 spells CASSLGVTSGAFYTDTQYF. In DNA form, the CDR3 reads TGTGCCAGCAGCTTAGGCGTAACTAGCGGAGCCTTCTACACGGATACGCAGTATTTT.

This clonotype has more than one count but fewer than ten. This chain uses TRBV4-2 with TRBJ2-1; D gene uncertain. CDR1 and CDR2 (germline): LGHNA, YNFKEQ. The CDR3 contains 12 residues. The V end was cut by 0 bases, the J end by 10 bases, with 7 bases between. The DNA for the CDR3 is TGTGCCAGCAGCCAAGATAGGGTCGAGCAGTTCTTC. This encodes CASSQDRVEQFF.

J is TRBJ2-1 and V is TRBV24-1; no definite D call. Trimming stripped 3 bases from V and 7 bases from J, with 15 bases between. Germline V gene data show CDR1 as KGHDR and CDR2 as SFDVKD. The CDR3 contains 15 residues. For the CDR3, the DNA is TGTGCCACCAGTGATCTCAGTAGCCGTGAGAATGAGCAGTTCTTC. Amino acids: CATSDLSSRENEQFF.

This clonotype was seen only once. The V gene is TRBV6-5, the J gene TRBJ2-3; 7 bases map to TRBD1. This CDR3 contains 15 residues. The junction had 6 bases not matched to a gene; V was cut back by 6 bases and J by 0 bases. The germline V gene encodes CDR1 MNHEY and CDR2 SVGAGI. The CDR3 nucleotides read TGTGCCAGCAGCCTATCACAGGGGAGCACAGATACGCAGTATTTT. As protein: CASSLSQGSTDTQYF.

This chain joins TRBV5-1 and TRBJ2-2; D might be TRBD1 or TRBD2, each matching 5 bases. The CDR3 totals 15 residues. The V end was cut by 3 bases, the J end by 8 bases, with 17 bases between. From germline, CDR1 is SGHRS and CDR2 YFSETQ. CDR3 amino acids: CASSWNVEGMGELFF. In nucleotides, the CDR3 is TGCGCCAGCAGCTGGAATGTCGAGGGGATGGGGGAGCTGTTTTTT. Filled out from reference TRBV5-1 and TRBJ2-2, the complete variable domain reads KAGVTQTPRYLIKTRGQQVTLSCSPISGHRSVSWYQQTPGQGLQFLFEYFSETQRNKGNFPGRFSGRQFSNSRSEMNVSTLELGDSALYLCASSWNVEGMGELFFGEGSRLTVL.

In this sample, this clonotype turned up a few times. V gene TRBV5-1 combines with J gene TRBJ2-3; 8 nucleotides agree with TRBD2. Germline V gives CDR1 SGHRS, CDR2 YFSETQ. CDR3 length equals 16 residues. V lost 0 bases and J lost 6; bases outside the gene matches: 9. The CDR3: CASSLASGSPLDTQYF. CDR3 nucleotide sequence: TGCGCCAGCAGCTTGGCAAGCGGGAGCCCTTTGGATACGCAGTATTTT. The complete variable domain, with remaining parts taken from reference TRBV5-1 and TRBJ2-3, reads KAGVTQTPRYLIKTRGQQVTLSCSPISGHRSVSWYQQTPGQGLQFLFEYFSETQRNKGNFPGRFSGRQFSNSRSEMNVSTLELGDSALYLCASSLASGSPLDTQYFGPGTRLTVL.

There are a few counts of this clonotype. The rearrangement links TRBV6-1 to TRBJ2-3; D might be TRBD2 (6 bases). V was shortened by 6 bases and J by 2 bases, with 18 bases between the two germline ends. From germline, CDR1 is MNHNS and CDR2 SASEGT. There are 16 residues in the CDR3. The CDR3 here is CASRGLQAAYTDTQYF. CDR3 in DNA: TGTGCCAGCAGGGGACTCCAAGCGGCCTACACAGATACGCAGTATTTT.

This clonotype showed up just a few times. The J gene is TRBJ2-1, the V gene TRBV4-1; 9 nucleotides line up with TRBD1. Unmatched junction bases numbered 13, after V lost 5 bases and J lost 5 bases. This CDR3 spans 17 amino acids. The V gene's germline CDR1 is MGHRA and CDR2 YSYEKL. The CDR3 DNA sequence: TGCGCCAGCAGCGAATACCCCTACGGACAGGGGAACAATGAGCAGTTCTTC. As protein: CASSEYPYGQGNNEQFF.

A few counts support this clonotype. V usage is TRBV7-9 and J usage is TRBJ2-1; 9 bases are shared with TRBD2. Losses at the gene ends were 1 base for V and 2 bases for J; bases not matched to a gene: 6. The CDR3 spans 17 residues. The germline CDR1 and CDR2 sequences are SEHNR and FQNEAQ (reference sequence). CDR3 residues: CASSLGIIAGAYNEQFF. The CDR3 coding sequence is TGTGCCAGCAGCTTAGGGATCATAGCGGGAGCCTACAATGAGCAGTTCTTC.

The rearrangement uses TRBV9 and TRBJ2-1, with a possible D match to TRBD1 (6 bases). The V gene's germline CDR1 is SGDLS and CDR2 YYNGEE. The ends were cut back, 1 base at V and 7 bases at J, with 9 bases in the middle. There are 13 residues in the CDR3. The CDR3 sequence is CASSVPGENEQFF. In nucleotides, the CDR3 is TGTGCCAGCAGCGTACCAGGGGAAAATGAGCAGTTCTTC.

This rearrangement joins TRBV5-1 to TRBJ2-3; 9 nucleotides line up with TRBD1. Trimming cost V 3 bases and J 1 base; bases outside gene matches: 3. Germline CDR1 reads SGHRS; CDR2 reads YFSETQ. The CDR3 runs to 15 residues. This CDR3 is CASSSRTGGTDTQYF. The CDR3 DNA reads TGCGCCAGCAGCTCCCGGACAGGGGGCACAGATACGCAGTATTTT.